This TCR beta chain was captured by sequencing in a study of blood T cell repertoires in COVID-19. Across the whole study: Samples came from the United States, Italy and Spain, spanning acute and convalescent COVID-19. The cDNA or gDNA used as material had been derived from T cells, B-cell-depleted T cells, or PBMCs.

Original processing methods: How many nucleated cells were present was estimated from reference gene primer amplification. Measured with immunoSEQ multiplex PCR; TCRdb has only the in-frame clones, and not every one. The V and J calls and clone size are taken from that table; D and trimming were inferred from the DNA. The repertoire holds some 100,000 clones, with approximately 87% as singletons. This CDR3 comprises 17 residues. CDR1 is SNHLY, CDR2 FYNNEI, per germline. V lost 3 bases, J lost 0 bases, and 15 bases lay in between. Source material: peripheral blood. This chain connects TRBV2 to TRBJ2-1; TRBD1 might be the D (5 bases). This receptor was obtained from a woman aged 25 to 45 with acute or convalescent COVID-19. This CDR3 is CASSEQLGVGSYNEQFF. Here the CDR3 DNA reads TGTGCCAGCAGTGAGCAATTAGGGGTCGGCTCCTACAATGAGCAGTTCTTC. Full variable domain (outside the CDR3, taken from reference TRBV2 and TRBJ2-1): EPEVTQTPSHQVTQMGQEVILRCVPISNHLYFYWYRQILGQKVEFLVSFYNNEISEKSEIFDDQFSVERPDGSNFTLKIRSTKLEDSAMYFCASSEQLGVGSYNEQFFGPGTRLTVL.